This TCR beta chain was sequenced for a study of cytomegalovirus exposure and HLA in healthy donors. Study as a whole: Early released data comprised around 80 million unique TCRs from HLA-typed donors.

General study points: Immune exposure was documented only through CMV serostatus. For most subjects, TCR beta sequences were reported to predict HLA-A and HLA-B alleles with accuracy. A later look showed TCR association rates differing by HLA locus, highest for DRB1 and lowest for HLA-C.

Germline V gene lookup returns CDR1 SEHNR and CDR2 FQNEAQ (reference sequence). The CDR3 runs 14 residues. V lost 3 bases and J 9 bases, leaving 12 bases between the germline ends. In the case of this clone: Its antigen is as yet unknown.

PCR was performed using 60 Vbeta and 13 Jbeta primers. Using immunoSEQ multiplex PCR, the repertoire was profiled, and TCRdb retains in-frame clones only, with some absent. There are 60,000 to 65,000 clones in the sample; around 87% occur only once, and about 1.5% lies in the top ten. Sequenced material: PBMCs. The TCR originated in a man aged 18 to 35 in good health and CMV-seronegative. This chain joins TRBV7-9 and TRBJ1-6, with TRBD1 as a possible D gene (6 bases). CDR3: CASSLDSSPSPLHF. DNA of the CDR3: TGTGCCAGCAGCTTGGACAGTTCCCCTTCACCCCTCCACTTT.